These 19 T cell receptor beta chains came from one sample sequenced in a study of control samples from healthy donors and cancer patients. TCRdb's copy holds only in-frame clones and misses some; the assay was immunoSEQ multiplex PCR. The table has some 140,000 clones, approximately 91% seen once; the top ten hold 8% to 9.5%. The sample consisted of blood. These TCRs come from a woman in her twenties or thirties in good health.

The rearrangement uses TRBV14 and TRBJ1-6, with D uncertain. V lost 5 bases to trimming and J lost 5 bases, with 13 bases between them. Germline V gene sequence: CDR1 SGHDN, CDR2 FVKESK. This CDR3 has 15 amino acids. The CDR3 sequence is CASSRFRENNSPLHF. CDR3 DNA: TGTGCCAGCAGCAGATTTCGGGAAAATAATTCACCCCTCCACTTT. Full variable domain (rest looked up from reference TRBV14 and TRBJ1-6): EAGVTQFPSHSVIEKGQTVTLRCDPISGHDNLYWYRRVMGKEIKFLLHFVKESKQDESGMPNNRFLAERTGGTYSTLKVQPAELEDSGVYFCASSRFRENNSPLHFGNGTRLTVT.

The V and J genes are TRBV6-5 and TRBJ2-1; tentative D call: TRBD1 (6 bases). Trimming shortened V by 5 bases and J by 3 bases, and 8 bases separated the two germline ends. Germline assignment: CDR1 MNHEY and CDR2 SVGAGI. The CDR3 consists of 13 residues. The CDR3 loop reads CASSRDNYNEQFF. CDR3 sequence (DNA): TGTGCCAGCAGTCGGGACAACTACAATGAGCAGTTCTTC.

The gene calls are TRBV25-1 and TRBJ1-1, with 8 bases that match TRBD1. Trimming took 2 bases from V and 4 from J; bases not matched to a gene: 6. The germline V gene has CDR1 MGHDK and CDR2 SYGVNS. The CDR3 is made up of 15 amino acids. The CDR3 reads CASSEGGRGPTEAFF. CDR3 nucleotide sequence: TGTGCCAGCAGTGAAGGGGGCAGGGGGCCCACTGAAGCTTTCTTT.

The rearrangement links TRBV19 to TRBJ1-1; TRBD1 is a possible D gene (6 bases). The CDR3 extends over 16 amino acids. Germline V lookup: CDR1 LNHDA, CDR2 SQIVND (reference sequence). The V and J ends lost 3 bases and 4 bases respectively, with 18 bases between them. The CDR3 nucleotides read TGTGCCAGTAGTATCGGTATGGGGGCTCGAAGCACTGAAGCTTTCTTT. Amino acid sequence: CASSIGMGARSTEAFF.

This rearrangement joins TRBV29-1 to TRBJ1-1, with D uncertain. This CDR3 contains 11 residues. Germline CDR1 reads SQVTM; CDR2 reads ANQGSEA. V shed 4 bases and J shed 11 bases, with 14 bases lying between them. This CDR3 is CSVVQLPQAFF. The CDR3, as DNA: TGCAGCGTTGTGCAGTTACCACAGGCTTTCTTT.

The chain carries TRBV28 and TRBJ2-3; tentative D call: TRBD1 (7 bases). Germline CDR1 is MDHEN and CDR2 is SYDVKM. CDR3 size: 21 residues. V was trimmed by 10 bases and J by 2 bases, leaving 37 bases between them. The CDR3 spells CATYHQGFLGGGQDYTDTQYF. CDR3 nucleotide sequence: TGTGCCACGTATCACCAGGGTTTTCTAGGGGGAGGACAGGATTACACAGATACGCAGTATTTT.

This clone was recorded a few times. The chain combines TRBV2 with TRBJ2-5; TRBD1 matches at 10 bases. The length of the CDR3 is 14 residues. The germline gives CDR1 SNHLY, CDR2 FYNNEI. V shed 6 bases, J shed 5 bases, and the junction held 6 bases outside the gene matches. CDR3 DNA: TGTGCCAGCAGCCGGGACAGGGGATGGGAGACCCAGTACTTC. Amino acids: CASSRDRGWETQYF.

This clone appeared once. The J gene is TRBJ1-5, the V gene TRBV12-2; the D call of TRBD1 is as the table states it, not checked on the DNA. TRBV12-2 is a listed pseudogene. The CDR3 extends over 13 amino acids. CDR3 in amino acids: CASRLGHNQPQHF. CDR3 DNA: TGTGCAAGTCGCTTAGGGCACAATCAGCCCCAGCATTTT.

The CDR3 region has the DNA TGTGCCAGCACCGACGGGGCAGCTAATGAAAAACTGTTTTTT. Its translation is CASTDGAANEKLFF. This chain uses TRBV2 with TRBJ1-4, with D possibly being TRBD1 (5 bases). Germline V lookup: CDR1 SNHLY, CDR2 FYNNEI. Trimming shortened V by 7 bases and J by 3 bases, and 12 bases separated the two germline ends. This CDR3 contains 14 residues.

V usage is TRBV4-2 and J usage is TRBJ1-4, with TRBD1 as a possible D gene (6 bases). CDR3 length: 14 residues. In germline, CDR1 is LGHNA, CDR2 YNFKEQ. The V end was cut by 4 bases, the J end by 8 bases, with 14 bases between. The CDR3 region is CASSPTGTGEKLFF. The CDR3 nucleotides are TGTGCCAGCAGCCCTACAGGGACGGGCGAAAAACTGTTTTTT.

This clone was seen only once. V is TRBV18 and J is TRBJ1-1, with D possibly being TRBD1 (5 bases). Deletions cut 0 bases from V and 3 bases from J, with 8 bases between. Germline values: CDR1 KGHSH, CDR2 LQKENI. This CDR3 spans 14 amino acids. CDR3: CASSPPGRYTEAFF. The CDR3 nucleotides are TGTGCCAGCTCACCACCGGGACGGTACACTGAAGCTTTCTTT.

The V call is TRBV12-3 or TRBV12-4, the J call TRBJ1-5; D is undetermined. Between the trimmed V and J ends, which lost 6 bases and 1 base, there was a span of 7 bases. The CDR3 is made up of 13 amino acids. Here the CDR3 reads CASSRRSNQPQHF. In DNA form, the CDR3 reads TGTGCCAGCAGCAGGCGAAGCAATCAGCCCCAGCATTTT.

Here the CDR3 reads CASSAGRGGWGTYEQYF. The CDR3 nucleotides are TGTGCCAGCAGCGCCGGCCGAGGGGGGTGGGGCACCTACGAGCAGTACTTC. This rearrangement joins TRBV5-4 to TRBJ2-7, with D possibly being TRBD1 or TRBD2 (6 bases each). The V gene's germline CDR1 is SGHNT and CDR2 YYREEE (reference sequence). V was clipped by 4 bases and J by 2 bases, with 22 bases between them. This CDR3 contains 17 residues.

The chain couples TRBV24-1 to TRBJ2-3; 10 nucleotides agree with TRBD1. The germline V gene encodes CDR1 KGHDR and CDR2 SFDVKD. The junction had 9 bases not matched to a gene; V was cut back by 1 base and J by 6 bases. The CDR3 has 17 residues. CDR3 bases: TGTGCCACCAGTGATTTCCCGGGACAGGGGCGGGGGGATACGCAGTATTTT. The encoded protein is CATSDFPGQGRGDTQYF.

V usage is TRBV30 and J usage is TRBJ1-1; D uncertain. V gave up 0 bases and J gave up 5 bases, with 10 bases separating them. The CDR3 contains 13 residues. The germline gives CDR1 GTSNPN, CDR2 SVGIG (reference sequence). The CDR3 region is CAWSVRTGTEAFF. CDR3 sequence (DNA): TGTGCCTGGAGTGTACGGACCGGGACTGAAGCTTTCTTT.

V and J are TRBV6-2 or TRBV6-3 and TRBJ2-5; 12 bases fit TRBD2. This CDR3 spans 14 amino acids. The germline gives CDR1 MNHEY, CDR2 SVGEGT. J gave up 5 bases and V 5 bases, and 3 bases lay outside the gene matches. CDR3 bases: TGTGCCAGCAGTACACTAGCGGGAGGTGAGACCCAGTACTTC. Its translation: CASSTLAGGETQYF.

The chain couples TRBV5-1 to TRBJ2-1; TRBD1 matches 8 bases. There are 14 residues in the CDR3. Germline V lookup: CDR1 SGHRS, CDR2 YFSETQ. V dropped 4 bases and J dropped 4; count of bases not matched to a gene: 4. CDR3: CASSPQGAYNEQFF. The CDR3 DNA reads as TGCGCCAGCAGCCCCCAGGGGGCTTACAATGAGCAGTTCTTC. Together with reference TRBV5-1 and TRBJ2-1, the CDR3 gives the full variable domain: KAGVTQTPRYLIKTRGQQVTLSCSPISGHRSVSWYQQTPGQGLQFLFEYFSETQRNKGNFPGRFSGRQFSNSRSEMNVSTLELGDSALYLCASSPQGAYNEQFFGPGTRLTVL.

The chain combines TRBV12-3 or TRBV12-4 with TRBJ2-7; D not certain. Trimming cost V 6 bases and J 6 bases, with 9 bases left between them. The CDR3 loop spans 11 amino acids. DNA of the CDR3: TGTGCCAGCAGCCGCCTCTCCGAGCAGTACTTC. This codes for CASSRLSEQYF.

V usage is TRBV7-2 and J usage is TRBJ2-7; tentatively, D is TRBD2 (7 bases). V gave up 5 bases and J gave up 0 bases, with 14 bases separating them. Looked up from germline, CDR1 is SGHTA and CDR2 is FQGNSA. This CDR3 has 15 residues. CDR3: CASSLGGGTSYEQYF. CDR3 in DNA: TGTGCCAGCAGCCTAGGGGGGGGGACCTCCTACGAGCAGTACTTC.